The 11 T cell receptor beta chains in this list originate from one sample, sequenced in a study of shared clonotypes between healthy human individuals. Sequencing used immunoSEQ multiplex PCR; TCRdb keeps in-frame clones, though not all of them. This sample yields around 1.1 million clones, of which 60% to 80% are seen a single time; about 0.89% belongs to the top ten. The sample comprised memory CD4+ T cells from PBMCs. The subset is: CD45RA-negative fraction. These receptors originate from a man aged 18-30 years in good health. Some clones in this sample may be carry-over from other donors' samples.

The chain carries TRBV4-1 and TRBJ1-1; D might be TRBD1 (5 bases). The V end was cut by 0 bases, the J end by 0 bases, with 8 bases between. The CDR3 is made up of 15 amino acids. Germline V lookup: CDR1 MGHRA, CDR2 YSYEKL. In DNA form, the CDR3 reads TGCGCCAGCAGCCAAGAGAGACAGATGAACACTGAAGCTTTCTTT. Protein sequence: CASSQERQMNTEAFF.

This clone was observed a handful of times. This chain joins TRBV27 and TRBJ2-3; tentative D call: TRBD2 (5 bases). Germline V CDR1 and CDR2: MNHEY, SMNVEV (reference sequence). There are 11 residues in the CDR3. V shed 7 bases and J shed 11 bases, with 13 bases lying between them. Here the CDR3 reads CASTRGPRQYF. The CDR3 nucleotides read TGTGCCAGCACCCGCGGGCCGAGGCAGTATTTT.

V is TRBV5-1 and J is TRBJ2-1; 9 bases align to TRBD1. Looked up from germline, CDR1 is SGHRS and CDR2 is YFSETQ. The CDR3 runs 17 residues. V dropped 0 bases and J dropped 4; count of bases not matched to a gene: 8. This CDR3 reads CASSLATGGRLYNEQFF. DNA for the CDR3: TGCGCCAGCAGCTTGGCGACAGGGGGAAGGCTATACAATGAGCAGTTCTTC.

V gene TRBV5-1 combines with J gene TRBJ2-1, with 11 bases fitting TRBD2. This CDR3 comprises 16 residues. V lost 4 bases to trimming and J lost 2 bases; unmatched junction nucleotides: 5. Per the germline V gene, CDR1 is SGHRS and CDR2 is YFSETQ. The CDR3 spells CASSPRLAGPYNEQFF. The CDR3 DNA is TGCGCCAGCAGCCCCCGACTAGCGGGACCCTACAATGAGCAGTTCTTC.

The chain combines TRBV11-3 with TRBJ2-6; 9 bases align to TRBD1. Trimming removed 1 base from V and 1 base from J; junction bases left unmatched: 5. Germline V gives CDR1 SGHNT, CDR2 YENEEA. CDR3 length equals 18 residues. The CDR3 is CASSLAPGQGSGANVLTF. CDR3 coding DNA: TGTGCCAGCAGCTTAGCCCCGGGACAGGGTTCTGGGGCCAACGTCCTGACTTTC.

This clone was seen a single time. V is TRBV11-2 and J is TRBJ1-1; D is possibly TRBD1 (5 bases). The V gene's germline CDR1 is SGHAT and CDR2 FQNNGV. The ends were cut back, 5 bases at V and 2 bases at J, with 12 bases in the middle. The CDR3 length is 14 residues. CDR3 loop: CASSRQIPNTEAFF. Here the CDR3 DNA reads TGTGCCAGCAGCCGACAGATACCTAACACTGAAGCTTTCTTT.

This clone was counted only a few times. The rearrangement uses TRBV13 and TRBJ2-7; D perhaps matches TRBD2 (6 bases). Trimming stripped 2 bases from V and 3 bases from J, with 26 bases between. Germline values: CDR1 PRHDT, CDR2 FYEKMQ (reference sequence). The CDR3 consists of 19 residues. The CDR3 spells CASSLTGVFGLTSIYEQYF. In nucleotides, the CDR3 is TGTGCCAGCAGCTTAACGGGGGTTTTCGGGCTAACCTCCATCTACGAGCAGTACTTC.

Only a few counts were recorded for this clone. The V and J genes are TRBV4-2 and TRBJ2-5; TRBD1 or TRBD2 may be the D gene (6 bases each). CDR3 length: 14 residues. CDR1 is LGHNA and CDR2 is YNFKEQ in the germline V gene. V lost 0 bases and J lost 5, with 10 bases in between. The CDR3 is CASSQDQGRETQYF. Here the CDR3 DNA reads TGTGCCAGCAGCCAAGATCAGGGGAGGGAGACCCAGTACTTC.

The chain recombines TRBV7-2 with TRBJ2-3; D is uncertain. V lost 1 base to trimming and J lost 0 bases, with 11 bases between them. Germline V CDR1 and CDR2: SGHTA, FQGNSA. The CDR3 consists of 16 residues. The CDR3 coding sequence is TGTGCCAGCAGCTTAGTTGGGCGGTCTAGCACAGATACGCAGTATTTT. This codes for CASSLVGRSSTDTQYF.

The chain employs TRBV5-1 and TRBJ1-3; the D gene is possibly TRBD1 (6 bases). V lost 1 base and J 0 bases, leaving 14 bases between the germline ends. Germline V gives CDR1 SGHRS, CDR2 YFSETQ. The CDR3 spans 17 residues. CDR3 sequence (DNA): TGCGCCAGCAGCTTGTTCGGGGGCCAAAACTCTGGAAACACCATATATTTT. Protein sequence: CASSLFGGQNSGNTIYF.

The rearrangement joins TRBV7-2 to TRBJ2-7; tentatively, D is TRBD1 or TRBD2 (5 bases each). CDR3 length equals 17 residues. Germline values: CDR1 SGHTA, CDR2 FQGNSA. Trimming stripped 1 base from V and 4 bases from J, with 20 bases between. The CDR3 DNA reads TGTGCCAGCAGCTTAGTTTCCTCTAGCTCCCCAGGGTACGAGCAGTACTTC. Its protein product is CASSLVSSSSPGYEQYF.